The text below deals with one T cell receptor beta chain. The PCR was carried out with 60 Vbeta primers and 13 Jbeta primers. Source study methods: Later, an analysis found 65 million to 85 million unique TCR beta chains, and approximately 10 million of these were shared. The assay was immunoSEQ multiplex PCR, and TCRdb's table has in-frame clones only and misses some. D and trimming come from the DNA, and the V and J calls and clone size come from that table. The sample comprises tens of thousands of clones, more than 60% of which are singletons, and under 3% rests with the top ten. The sample comes from a study of cytomegalovirus exposure and HLA in healthy donors. Germline V gene data show CDR1 as SGDLS and CDR2 as YYNGEE. Trimming left V 4 bases short and J 9 bases short, with 17 bases between. CDR3 size: 15 residues.

This chain uses TRBV9 with TRBJ1-6; no firm D call. The receptor was isolated from a woman aged 30 to 39 in good health and CMV-seronegative. The sample comprised PBMCs. CDR3 bases: TGTGCCAGCAGCCCTAGCGGACTGTTGGGTTCACCCCTCCACTTT. It encodes CASSPSGLLGSPLHF.